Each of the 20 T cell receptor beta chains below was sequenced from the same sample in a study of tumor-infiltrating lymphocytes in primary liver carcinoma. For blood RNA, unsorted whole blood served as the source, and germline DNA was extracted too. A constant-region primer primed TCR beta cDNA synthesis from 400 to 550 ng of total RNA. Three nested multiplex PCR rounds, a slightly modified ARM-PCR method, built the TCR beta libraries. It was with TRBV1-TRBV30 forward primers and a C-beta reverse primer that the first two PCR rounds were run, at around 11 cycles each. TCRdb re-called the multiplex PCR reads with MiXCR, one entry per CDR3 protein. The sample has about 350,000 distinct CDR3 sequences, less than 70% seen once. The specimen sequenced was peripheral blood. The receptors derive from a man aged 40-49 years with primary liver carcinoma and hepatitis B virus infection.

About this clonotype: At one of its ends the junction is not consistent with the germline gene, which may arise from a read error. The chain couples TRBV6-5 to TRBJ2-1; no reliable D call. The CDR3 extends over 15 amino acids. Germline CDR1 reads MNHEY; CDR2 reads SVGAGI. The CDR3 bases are TGTGCCATCAGTTACCGGGCTACCGGCCCCAATGAGCAGTTCTTC. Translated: CAISYRATGPNEQFF.

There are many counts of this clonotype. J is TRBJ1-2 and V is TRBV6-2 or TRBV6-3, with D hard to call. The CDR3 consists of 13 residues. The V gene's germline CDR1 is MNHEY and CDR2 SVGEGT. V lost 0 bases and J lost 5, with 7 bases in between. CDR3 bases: TGTGCCAGCAGTTACTCGGCCACTTATGGCTACACCTTC. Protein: CASSYSATYGYTF.

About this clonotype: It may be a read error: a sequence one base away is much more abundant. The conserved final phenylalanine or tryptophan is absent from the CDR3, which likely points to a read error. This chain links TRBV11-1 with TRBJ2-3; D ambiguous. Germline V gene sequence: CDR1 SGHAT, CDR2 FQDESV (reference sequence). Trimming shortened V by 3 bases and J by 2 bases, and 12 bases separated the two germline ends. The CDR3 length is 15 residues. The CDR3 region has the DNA TGTGCCAGCAGCTTGGATCGCGGCCTCACAGATACGCAGTATTGT. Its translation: CASSLDRGLTDTQYC.

The CDR3 sequence is CASGLVGEETQYF. CDR3 sequence (DNA): TGTGCCAGCGGCCTAGTAGGTGAAGAGACCCAGTACTTC. The V gene is TRBV11-2, the J gene TRBJ2-5; D not resolved. V shed 8 bases and J shed 3 bases, with 13 bases lying between them. This CDR3 has 13 amino acids. From germline, CDR1 is SGHAT and CDR2 FQNNGV.

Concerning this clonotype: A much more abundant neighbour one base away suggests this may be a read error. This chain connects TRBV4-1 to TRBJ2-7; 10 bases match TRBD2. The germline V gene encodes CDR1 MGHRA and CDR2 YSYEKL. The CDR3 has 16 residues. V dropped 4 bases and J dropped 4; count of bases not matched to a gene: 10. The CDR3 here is CASSPGPGLALYEQYF. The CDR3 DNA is TGCGCCAGCAGCCCTGGCCCGGGACTAGCGCTGTACGAGCAGTACTTC.

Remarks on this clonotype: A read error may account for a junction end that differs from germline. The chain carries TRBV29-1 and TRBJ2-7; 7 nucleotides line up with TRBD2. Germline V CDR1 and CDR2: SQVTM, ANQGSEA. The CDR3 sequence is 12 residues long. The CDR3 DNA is TGCGGCGTTGGGAGCGGGAACTACGAGCAGTACTTC. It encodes CGVGSGNYEQYF.

This CDR3 is CASSLGGGRTHEQYF. CDR3 bases: TGTGCCAGCAGCTTGGGAGGCGGGAGGACCCACGAGCAGTACTTC. The rearrangement joins TRBV5-6 to TRBJ2-7; 8 bases are a match to TRBD2. CDR1 and CDR2 from the germline V gene are SGHDT and YYEEEE. V shed 0 bases, J shed 5 bases, and the junction held 7 bases outside the gene matches. The CDR3 sequence is 15 residues long.

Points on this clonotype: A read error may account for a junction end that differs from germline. DNA for the CDR3: TGTGCCAGCAGCTTAGTGCACAGACAAGAGAGCCAGTACTTC. This gives the protein CASSLVHRQESQYF. The rearrangement links TRBV7-8 to TRBJ2-5; D gene uncertain. The CDR3 contains 14 residues. The germline CDR1 and CDR2 sequences are SGHVS and FQNEAQ. Looking up the rest from reference TRBV7-8 and TRBJ2-5 gives the full variable domain: GAGVSQSPRYKVAKRGQDVALRCDPISGHVSLFWYQQALGQGPEFLTYFQNEAQLDKSGLPSDRFFAERPEGSVSTLKIQRTQQEDSAVYLCASSLVHRQESQYFGPGTRLLVL.

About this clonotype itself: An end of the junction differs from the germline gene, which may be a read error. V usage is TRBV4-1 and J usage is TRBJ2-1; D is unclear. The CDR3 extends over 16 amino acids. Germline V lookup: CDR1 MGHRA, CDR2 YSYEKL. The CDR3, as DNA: TGCGCCAGCAGCCAGATAGGCTCTAACTCCTACAATGAGCAATACTTC. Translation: CASSQIGSNSYNEQYF.

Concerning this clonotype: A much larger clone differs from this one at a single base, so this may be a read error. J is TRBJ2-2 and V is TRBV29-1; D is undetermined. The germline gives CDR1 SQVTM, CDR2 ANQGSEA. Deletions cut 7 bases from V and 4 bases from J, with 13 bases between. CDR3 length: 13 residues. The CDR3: CSGTVVATGELFF. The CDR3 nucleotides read TGCAGCGGTACAGTGGTGGCCACCGGGGAGCTGTTTTTT.

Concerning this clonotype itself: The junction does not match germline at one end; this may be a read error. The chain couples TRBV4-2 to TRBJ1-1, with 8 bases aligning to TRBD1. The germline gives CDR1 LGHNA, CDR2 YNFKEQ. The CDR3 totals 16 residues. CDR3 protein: CASGQDRGRGQAEAFF. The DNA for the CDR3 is TGTGCCAGCGGCCAAGATAGGGGCAGGGGACAGGCTGAAGCTTTCTTT.

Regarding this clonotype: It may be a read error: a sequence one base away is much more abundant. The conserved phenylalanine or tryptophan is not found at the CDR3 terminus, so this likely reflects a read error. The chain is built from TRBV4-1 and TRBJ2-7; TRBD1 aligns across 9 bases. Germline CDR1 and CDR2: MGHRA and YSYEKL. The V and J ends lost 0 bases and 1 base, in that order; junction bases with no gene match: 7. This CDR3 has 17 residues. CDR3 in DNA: TGCGCCAGCAGCCAAGATCCACAGGGGGCACAGTCCTACGAGCAGTACTCC. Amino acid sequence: CASSQDPQGAQSYEQYS.

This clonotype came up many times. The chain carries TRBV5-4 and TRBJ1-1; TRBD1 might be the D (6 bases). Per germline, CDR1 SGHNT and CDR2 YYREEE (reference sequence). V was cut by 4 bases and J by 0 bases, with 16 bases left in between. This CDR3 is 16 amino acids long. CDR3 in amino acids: CASSPTAGAMNTEAFF. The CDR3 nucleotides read TGTGCCAGCAGCCCCACCGCAGGGGCAATGAACACTGAAGCTTTCTTT.

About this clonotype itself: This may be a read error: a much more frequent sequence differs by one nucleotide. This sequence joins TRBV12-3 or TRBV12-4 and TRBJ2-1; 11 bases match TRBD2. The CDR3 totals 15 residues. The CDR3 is CASSPGTSGYDEQFF. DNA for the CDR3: TGTGCCAGCAGCCCCGGGACTAGCGGCTACGATGAGCAGTTCTTC.

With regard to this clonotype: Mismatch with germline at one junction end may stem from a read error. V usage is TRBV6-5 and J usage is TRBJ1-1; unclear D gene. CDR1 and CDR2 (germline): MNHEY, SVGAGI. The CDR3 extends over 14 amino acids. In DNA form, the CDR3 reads TGTGCTAGCAGTTTTGGTCAGGTGAACACTGAAGGTTTCTTT. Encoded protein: CASSFGQVNTEGFF.

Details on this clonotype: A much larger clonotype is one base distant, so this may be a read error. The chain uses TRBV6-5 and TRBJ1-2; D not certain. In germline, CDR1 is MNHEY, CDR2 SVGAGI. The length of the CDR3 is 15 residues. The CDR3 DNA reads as TGTGCCAGCACTTACTCGAGGGCCGCCCACTATGGCTACACCTTC. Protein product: CASTYSRAAHYGYTF.

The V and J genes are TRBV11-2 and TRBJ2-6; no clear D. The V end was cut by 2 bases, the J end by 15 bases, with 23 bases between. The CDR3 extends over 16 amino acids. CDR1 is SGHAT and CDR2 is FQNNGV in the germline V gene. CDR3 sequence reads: CASSLNRHSGASALTF. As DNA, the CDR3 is TGTGCCAGCAGCTTAAACCGTCATTCTGGAGCCAGCGCCCTGACTTTC.

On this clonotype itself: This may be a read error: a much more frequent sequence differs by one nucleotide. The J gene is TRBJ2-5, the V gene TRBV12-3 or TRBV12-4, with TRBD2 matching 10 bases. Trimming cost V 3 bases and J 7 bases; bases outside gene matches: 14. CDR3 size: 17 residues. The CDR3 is CASSLGLARGPKGTQYF. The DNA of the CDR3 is TGTGCCAGCAGTTTGGGACTAGCGAGAGGGCCTAAGGGGACCCAGTACTTC.

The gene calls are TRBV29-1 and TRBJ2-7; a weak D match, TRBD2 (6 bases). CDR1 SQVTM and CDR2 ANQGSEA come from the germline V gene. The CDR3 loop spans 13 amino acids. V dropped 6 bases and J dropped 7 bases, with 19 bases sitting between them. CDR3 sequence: CSVLVLAAREQYF. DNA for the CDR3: TGCAGCGTCCTCGTACTAGCTGCGAGGGAGCAGTACTTC.

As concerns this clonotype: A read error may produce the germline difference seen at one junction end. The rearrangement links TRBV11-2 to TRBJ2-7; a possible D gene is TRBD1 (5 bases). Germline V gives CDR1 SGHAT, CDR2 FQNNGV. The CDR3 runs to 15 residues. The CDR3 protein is CASSLSSGITYKQYF. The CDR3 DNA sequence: TGTGCCAGCAGCTTATCCTCAGGGATTACCTACAAGCAATACTTC.